These T cell receptor beta chains were read from a single sample in a study of cytomegalovirus exposure and HLA in healthy donors. This table comes from immunoSEQ multiplex PCR, and its TCRdb copy is limited to in-frame clones, with some not included. The sample carries around 300,000 clones, 80% to 90% recorded once. What was sequenced was PBMCs. These TCRs come from a woman younger than 30 in good health and CMV-seronegative. Both conserved end residues are part of each CDR3. A D gene is named only where the DNA matches it firmly. The size field is filled for only some rows; it gives once, few, many or a size class.

TRBD1,13,NA,TRBJ1-5,TRBV10-3,CAIGTGQDQPQHF,TGTGCCATCGGGACAGGACAAGATCAGCCCCAGCATTTT
TRBD1,16,NA,TRBJ1-2,TRBV15,CATSSRRQGALYGYTF,TGTGCCACCAGCAGTCGCCGACAGGGGGCATTGTATGGCTACACCTTC
TRBD2,15,few,TRBJ2-7,TRBV19,CASSDSGSPLYEQYF,TGTGCCAGTAGTGATAGCGGGAGTCCCCTATACGAGCAGTACTTC
TRBD1,17,NA,TRBJ1-5,TRBV19,CASSTGQGGSVVQPQHF,TGTGCCAGTAGTACCGGACAGGGGGGATCGGTAGTACAGCCCCAGCATTTT
NA,13,NA,TRBJ2-5,TRBV7-3,CASSLSREETQYF,TGTGCCAGCAGCTTAAGCCGGGAGGAGACCCAGTACTTC
NA,15,NA,TRBJ2-1,TRBV5-6,CASSLVIAVYNEQFF,TGTGCCAGCAGCTTGGTAATCGCAGTCTACAATGAGCAGTTCTTC
TRBD1,12,NA,TRBJ2-3,TRBV5-1,CASSAEEGARYF,TGCGCCAGCAGCGCAGAAGAGGGGGCCCGGTATTTT
TRBD1,16,NA,TRBJ2-1,TRBV25-1,CASSEWGQGFYNEQFF,TGTGCCAGCAGTGAGTGGGGACAGGGGTTCTACAATGAGCAGTTCTTC
TRBD2,17,NA,TRBJ2-7,TRBV5-1,CASSWGLAGGPVNEQYF,TGCGCCAGCAGCTGGGGACTAGCGGGGGGGCCGGTCAACGAGCAGTACTTC
NA,12,few,TRBJ1-1,TRBV10-1,CASSESIGEAFF,TGCGCCAGCAGTGAGTCGATCGGTGAGGCTTTCTTT
TRBD1,14,NA,TRBJ2-5,TRBV7-9,CASSPQGVQETQYF,TGTGCCAGCAGCCCACAGGGGGTTCAAGAGACCCAGTACTTC
TRBD1,15,NA,TRBJ1-5,TRBV27,CASSRHRGPNQPQHF,TGTGCCAGCAGTCGTCACAGGGGGCCCAATCAGCCCCAGCATTTT
NA,15,NA,TRBJ2-2,TRBV6-5,CASSYAGEGSGELFF,TGTGCCAGCAGTTACGCGGGTGAGGGTTCCGGGGAGCTGTTTTTT
TRBD2,13,NA,TRBJ2-1,TRBV2,CASSESAGGRQFF,TGTGCCAGCAGTGAATCAGCGGGGGGGAGGCAGTTCTTC
NA,17,NA,TRBJ2-3,TRBV27,CASSLQRAGTVTDTQYF,TGTGCCAGCAGTTTACAGAGGGCGGGAACGGTTACAGATACGCAGTATTTT
NA,12,few,TRBJ2-3,TRBV29-1,CSVEDPKDTQYF,TGCAGCGTTGAAGATCCTAAAGATACGCAGTATTTT
TRBD2,15,once,TRBJ2-5,TRBV23-1,CASKQSSGSGKTQYF,TGCGCCAGCAAACAATCTAGCGGGAGTGGGAAGACCCAGTACTTC
NA,14,few,TRBJ1-6,TRBV28,CASSLYMFNSPLHF,TGTGCCAGCAGTTTATACATGTTTAATTCACCCCTCCACTTT
NA,15,NA,TRBJ2-1,TRBV2,CASSGQVGIYNEQFF,TGTGCCAGCAGTGGACAGGTTGGGATCTACAATGAGCAGTTCTTC
TRBD1,15,NA,TRBJ1-2,TRBV5-1,CASSDLDRGNVGYTF,TGCGCCAGCAGCGACCTTGACAGGGGGAACGTTGGCTACACCTTC
NA,15,NA,TRBJ2-3,TRBV6-5,CASRTGQTSTDTQYF,TGTGCCAGCAGGACAGGTCAAACTAGCACAGATACGCAGTATTTT
TRBD1,15,NA,TRBJ1-2,TRBV28,CASSHDRAGIYGYTF,TGTGCCAGCAGCCACGACAGGGCCGGGATCTATGGCTACACCTTC
TRBD2,18,NA,TRBJ2-1,TRBV9,CASSARGVTSGLYNEQFF,TGTGCCAGCAGCGCGAGGGGGGTGACTAGCGGATTATACAATGAGCAGTTCTTC
NA,13,NA,TRBJ1-1,TRBV6-5,CASSYRQITEAFF,TGTGCCAGCAGTTACAGACAGATCACTGAAGCTTTCTTT
TRBD2,16,NA,TRBJ2-3,TRBV10-3,CAISAKPLPLAGGRYF,TGTGCCATCAGTGCTAAACCCCTCCCCTTAGCGGGGGGGCGGTATTTT
NA,11,NA,TRBJ2-7,TRBV4-1,CASSPGYEQYF,TGCGCCAGCAGCCCAGGCTACGAGCAGTACTTC
NA,15,NA,TRBJ1-1,TRBV7-3,CASSFRSLRSQEAFF,TGTGCCAGCAGCTTTCGGAGTTTACGAAGTCAAGAAGCTTTCTTT
NA,14,NA,TRBJ2-2,TRBV19,CASSIGGVTGELFF,TGTGCCAGTAGTATCGGAGGGGTCACCGGGGAGCTGTTTTTT
NA,14,few,TRBJ1-1,TRBV2,CASSPGHLNTEAFF,TGTGCCAGCAGCCCGGGACACCTGAACACTGAAGCTTTCTTT
TRBD1,16,NA,TRBJ2-1,TRBV6-6,CASRDRQGAGRNEQFF,TGTGCCAGCAGAGACAGACAGGGGGCGGGTAGAAATGAGCAGTTCTTC
NA,14,NA,TRBJ2-1,TRBV4-3,CASSHLETYNEQFF,TGCGCCAGCAGCCATCTCGAGACCTACAATGAGCAGTTCTTC
NA,16,NA,TRBJ2-2,TRBV4-1,CASSQVGTGFPGELFF,TGCGCCAGCAGCCAAGTGGGAACAGGCTTCCCCGGGGAGCTGTTTTTT
TRBD1,13,few,TRBJ1-3,TRBV7-9,CASSLDRDNTIYF,TGTGCCAGCAGCTTGGACAGGGACAACACCATATATTTT
NA,14,NA,TRBJ2-7,TRBV11-2,CASSLGQGGDEQYF,TGTGCCAGCAGCTTAGGGCAGGGTGGCGACGAGCAGTACTTC
NA,15,few,TRBJ1-6,TRBV21-1,CASSNMGQAGSPLHF,TGTGCCAGCAGCAACATGGGCCAGGCGGGGTCACCCCTCCACTTT
NA,13,once,TRBJ2-4,TRBV30,CAWSVPPSRFVYF,TGTGCCTGGAGTGTACCCCCAAGCCGATTTGTGTACTTC
TRBD1,14,NA,TRBJ2-7,TRBV29-1,CSVGTGTGFCEQYF,TGCAGCGTCGGAACCGGGACAGGCTTTTGCGAGCAGTACTTC
NA,14,NA,TRBJ2-7,TRBV7-2,CASSPGVGPYEQYF,TGTGCCAGCAGCCCAGGGGTTGGTCCCTACGAGCAGTACTTC
TRBD1,16,NA,TRBJ1-5,TRBV7-9,CASSNWDRAPNQPQHF,TGTGCCAGCAGCAATTGGGACAGGGCCCCCAATCAGCCCCAGCATTTT
TRBD1,16,NA,TRBJ1-5,TRBV19,CASTKGAGLSNQPQHF,TGTGCCAGTACCAAGGGGGCAGGGCTTAGCAATCAGCCCCAGCATTTT
NA,13,NA,TRBJ2-2,TRBV12-5,CASGLAGTGELFF,TGTGCTAGTGGTTTGGCGGGCACCGGGGAGCTGTTTTTT
TRBD1,17,NA,TRBJ1-2,TRBV5-1,CASSLAGGQGANYGYTF,TGCGCCAGCAGCTTGGCTGGGGGACAGGGGGCTAACTATGGCTACACCTTC
NA,14,once,TRBJ2-3,TRBV6-5,CASRKTGGTDTQYF,TGTGCCAGCAGGAAAACGGGAGGCACAGATACGCAGTATTTT
TRBD1,14,once,TRBJ1-2,TRBV19,CASRRTGGRYGYTF,TGTGCCAGTAGAAGGACAGGGGGAAGATATGGCTACACCTTC
NA,15,NA,TRBJ2-3,TRBV5-6,CASSLRAGSTDTQYF,TGTGCCAGCAGCTTGAGGGCGGGGAGCACAGATACGCAGTATTTT
NA,13,NA,TRBJ2-7,TRBV5-6,CASSSWEDYEQYF,TGTGCCAGCAGCTCGTGGGAGGACTACGAGCAGTACTTC
NA,16,NA,TRBJ1-4,TRBV15,CATSREPQGPNEKLFF,TGTGCCACCAGCAGAGAACCCCAGGGTCCCAATGAAAAACTGTTTTTT
TRBD1,15,NA,TRBJ1-5,TRBV29-1,CSVANPGQGNQPQHF,TGCAGCGTCGCGAACCCGGGACAGGGCAATCAGCCCCAGCATTTT
NA,12,NA,TRBJ2-4,TRBV7-2,CASSGYGNIQYF,TGTGCCAGCAGTGGGTACGGGAACATTCAGTACTTC
NA,14,few,TRBJ2-2,TRBV7-9,CASSFAADTGELFF,TGTGCCAGCAGCTTCGCAGCGGACACCGGGGAGCTGTTTTTT
TRBD1,15,NA,TRBJ1-2,TRBV2,CASSEGNRGNYGYTF,TGTGCCAGCAGTGAAGGGAACAGGGGTAACTATGGCTACACCTTC